Listed here is a single T cell receptor (beta chain). This specimen belongs to a study of T cell changes during pregnancy in multiple sclerosis. Clones were read by immunoSEQ multiplex PCR, and TCRdb kept only the in-frame ones, dropping some. Counted here are 80,000 to 95,000 clones, 90% to 95% occurring once; the ten biggest clones make up more than 1%. The starting material was peripheral blood, obtained in the second trimester of pregnancy. The receptor's source is a female donor with multiple sclerosis, enrolled in a pregnancy study.

The CDR3 DNA follows: TGTGCCAGCAGCTTCCTGAGCAGGGGGAGCACCGGGGAGCTGTTTTTT. Translating it yields CASSFLSRGSTGELFF. The V gene is TRBV7-8, the J gene TRBJ2-2, with TRBD1 matching 7 bases. CDR1 SGHVS and CDR2 FQNEAQ come from the germline V gene. The CDR3 is made up of 16 amino acids. V lost 3 bases, J lost 4 bases, and 8 bases stayed unmatched.